Listed below are T cell receptor delta chains from one sample, sequenced in a study of gamma-delta chains in newborns, infants, children. TCRdb reapplied CATT to the reads. The sample yields 4,000 or so delta-chain clones, approximately 2% seen once. The sample comprised blood. These receptors all stem from a child who was a newborn, infant or young child, either healthy, febrile or measles-vaccinated (not recorded which). CDR3s include the opening cysteine and the closing phenylalanine or tryptophan. A D gene is named only where the DNA matches it firmly. Size is stated for part of the rows, as once, few or many counts, or as a class when the clone is expanded.

len,v_gene,d_gene,abundance,j_gene,CDR3nt,CDR3aa
14,TRDV2,-,-,TRDJ1,TGTGCCTGTGACACCGGAAGGGACACCGATAAACTCATCTTT,CACDTGRDTDKLIF
15,TRDV2,TRDD3,few,TRDJ1,TGTGCCTGCGACAACCTACTGGGGGACACCGATAAACTCATCTTT,CACDNLLGDTDKLIF
17,TRDV2,-,few,TRDJ3,TGTGCCTGTGACACCGTGGGGAGCTCCTGGGACACCCGACAGATGTTTTTC,CACDTVGSSWDTRQMFF
20,TRDV2,TRDD3,medium-sized,TRDJ3,TGTGCCTGTGACACCGTACTGGGGGATACCAGCTCCTGGGACACCCGACAGATGTTTTTC,CACDTVLGDTSSWDTRQMFF
15,TRDV2,TRDD3,-,TRDJ1,TGTGCCTGTGACACCCTACTGGGGGATACCGATAAACTCATCTTT,CACDTLLGDTDKLIF
20,TRDV2,TRDD3,-,TRDJ3,TGTGCCTGTGACGCCGTACTGGGGGATACGAGCTCCTGGGACACCCGACAGATGTTTTTC,CACDAVLGDTSSWDTRQMFF
20,TRDV2,TRDD3,few,TRDJ3,TGTGCCTGTGACAAAGTACTGGGGGATACGAGCTCCTGGGACACCCGACAGATGTTTTTC,CACDKVLGDTSSWDTRQMFF
19,TRDV2,TRDD3,-,TRDJ3,TGTGCCTGTGACACCGCTGGGGGATTCAGCTCCTGGGACACCCGACAGATGTTTTTC,CACDTAGGFSSWDTRQMFF
9,TRDV2,-,hyperexpanded,TRDJ1,TGTGCCTGTGACACCGGACTCATCTTT,CACDTGLIF
20,TRDV2,TRDD3,-,TRDJ3,TGTGCCTGTGACACCCCCTGGCTGGGGGAAACCTCCTGGGACACCCGACAGATGTTTTTC,CACDTPWLGETSWDTRQMFF
17,TRAV29/DV5,-,few,TRDJ1,TGTGCAGCGAGCGGTATACTCGAGTCCCTGTACACCGATAAACTCATCTTT,CAASGILESLYTDKLIF
20,TRDV2,TRDD3,-,TRDJ3,TGTGCCTGTGACACCGTACTGGGGGATACCGGCCCCTGGGACACCCGACAGACGTTTTTC,CACDTVLGDTGPWDTRQTFF
16,TRDV2,TRDD3,-,TRDJ1,TGTGCCTGTGACGTACTGGGGGAGAAGTACACCGATAAACTCATCTTT,CACDVLGEKYTDKLIF
15,TRDV2,TRDD3,few,TRDJ2,TGTGCCTGTGACACGGTAGGGATACTGACAGCACAACTCTTCTTT,CACDTVGILTAQLFF
17,TRDV3,TRDD3,-,TRDJ1,TGTGCCTTTAGTTCTGGTCTATACTGGGGGACGACCGATAAACTCATCTTT,CAFSSGLYWGTTDKLIF
19,TRDV2,TRDD3,large,TRDJ2,TGTGCCTGTGACTCACTACTGGGGGATACTTCTCCTTTGACAGCACAACTCTTCTTT,CACDSLLGDTSPLTAQLFF
19,TRDV2,TRDD3,-,TRDJ3,TGTGCCTGTGACACCGTGGGATACGGCAGCTCCTGGGACACCCGACAGATGTTTTTC,CACDTVGYGSSWDTRQMFF
17,TRDV2,-,-,TRDJ3,TGTGCCTGTGACCCGATTCTGAGCTCCTGGGACACCCGACAGATGTTTTTC,CACDPILSSWDTRQMFF
20,TRDV2,TRDD3,few,TRDJ3,TGTGCCTGCGACAAAGTACTGGGGGACCGTAGCTCCTGGGACACCCGACAGATGTTTTTC,CACDKVLGDRSSWDTRQMFF
17,TRDV2,TRDD3,-,TRDJ3,TGTGCCTGTGACACCGAAAGGGATACGCGGGACACCCGACAGATGTTTTTC,CACDTERDTRDTRQMFF
19,TRDV2,TRDD3,-,TRDJ3,TGTGCCTGTGACACCGTTGGGGGGATGAGCTCCTGGGACACCCGACAGATGTTTTTC,CACDTVGGMSSWDTRQMFF
15,TRDV2,TRDD3,large,TRDJ1,TGTGCCTGTGATAAGCTGGGGGATTCAACCGATAAACTCATCTTT,CACDKLGDSTDKLIF
21,TRDV2,TRDD3,-,TRDJ3,TGTGCCTGTGACACTGGATACTGGGGGACCACTAGCTCCTGGGACACCCGACAGATGTTTTTC,CACDTGYWGTTSSWDTRQMFF
20,TRDV2,TRDD3,large,TRDJ3,TGTGCCTGTGATACTGGGGGATACGCCGAGGGCTCCTGGGACACCCGACAGATGTTTTTC,CACDTGGYAEGSWDTRQMFF
19,TRDV2,TRDD3,few,TRDJ3,TGTGCCTGTGACAGCCTGGGGGATACGCGCTCCTGGGACACCCGACAGATGTTTTTC,CACDSLGDTRSWDTRQMFF
14,TRDV2,-,large,TRDJ1,TGTGCCTGTGACACCGTACTGGGACCAGATAAACTCATCTTT,CACDTVLGPDKLIF
15,TRDV2,TRDD3,-,TRDJ3,TGTGCCTGTGACTGGGGGATATGGGACACCCGACAGATGTTTTTC,CACDWGIWDTRQMFF
17,TRDV2,-,few,TRDJ3,TGTGCCTGTGACACCGTTGGGGCTGGCTGGGACACCCGACAGATGTTTTTC,CACDTVGAGWDTRQMFF
21,TRDV2,TRDD3,-,TRDJ3,TGTGCCTGTGACGCTGTACTGGGGGATACGCGTAGCTCCTGGGACACCCGACAGATGTTTTTC,CACDAVLGDTRSSWDTRQMFF
19,TRDV2,TRDD3,-,TRDJ3,TGTGCCTGTGACTATACTGGGGGACCAAGCTCCTGGGACACCCGACAGATGTTTTTC,CACDYTGGPSSWDTRQMFF
21,TRDV2,TRDD3,few,TRDJ3,TGTGCCTGTGACACCGTACTGGGGGATGCCCCAAGCTCCTGGGACACCCGACAGATGTTTTTC,CACDTVLGDAPSSWDTRQMFF
20,TRAV29/DV5,TRDD3,few,TRDJ3,TGTGCAGCAAGCGTACTGGGGGATACGCTCGACCCCTGGGACACCCGACAGATGTTTTTC,CAASVLGDTLDPWDTRQMFF
21,TRAV29/DV5,TRDD3,-,TRDJ3,TGTGCAGCAAGCGCGCGGGGATGGGGGATTTGGCGCTCCTGGGACACCCGACAGATGTTTTTC,CAASARGWGIWRSWDTRQMFF
20,TRDV1,TRDD3,few,TRDJ2,TGTGCTCTTGGGGAGTGTTCCTACTGGGGGATAGGGACCAAGACAGCACAACTCTTCTTT,CALGECSYWGIGTKTAQLFF
19,TRDV2,TRDD3,few,TRDJ3,TGTGCCTGTGACACACTGGGGGATACGCGCTCCTGGGACACCCGACAGATGTTTTTC,CACDTLGDTRSWDTRQMFF
20,TRDV1,TRDD3,medium-sized,TRDJ1,TGTGCTCTTGGGGAACTCGCTTCCTACTGGGGGATACGTGAAACCGATAAACTCATCTTT,CALGELASYWGIRETDKLIF
16,TRDV2,TRDD3,-,TRDJ1,TGTGCCTGTGACGTACTGGGGGATACGTACACCGATAAACTTATCTTT,CACDVLGDTYTDKLIF
14,TRDV2,TRDD3,few,TRDJ1,TGTGCCTGTGACCCCTGGGGGTACACCGATAAACTCATCTTT,CACDPWGYTDKLIF
19,TRDV2,TRDD3,large,TRDJ3,TGTGCCTGTGACCCCGGATACTGGGGGAGCTCCTGGGACACCCGACAGATGTTTTTC,CACDPGYWGSSWDTRQMFF
14,TRDV2,TRDD3,large,TRDJ2,TGTGCCTGTGACAGGTTGGGGGATACAGCACAACTCTTCTTT,CACDRLGDTAQLFF
17,TRDV1,TRDD3,-,TRDJ1,TGTGCTCTTGGGGATTTCTATACTGGGGGATACAAGGATAAACTCATCTTT,CALGDFYTGGYKDKLIF
14,TRDV2,TRDD3,large,TRDJ2,TGTGCCTGTGACACCTGGGGGATGACAGCACAACTCTTCTTT,CACDTWGMTAQLFF
14,TRDV1,-,-,TRDJ1,TGTGCTCTTGGGGAACACGGACCTTCAGCTAAACTCATCTTT,CALGEHGPSAKLIF
16,TRDV2,TRDD3,-,TRDJ2,TGTGCCTGTGACACGGTGGGGGATACTTTGATAGCACAACTCTTCTTT,CACDTVGDTLIAQLFF
19,TRDV2,TRDD3,few,TRDJ3,TGTGCCTGTGACACCGTGCCTGGGGGATACGACTGGGACACCCGACAGATGTTTTTC,CACDTVPGGYDWDTRQMFF
14,TRDV2,-,-,TRDJ2,TGTGCCTGTGACAGATTGGGGGGTACAGCACAACTCTTCTTT,CACDRLGGTAQLFF
14,TRDV2,TRDD3,few,TRDJ2,TGTGCCCGTGACACCTGGGGGACGGCAGCACAACTCTTCTTT,CARDTWGTAAQLFF
22,TRDV2,TRDD3,-,TRDJ3,TGTGCCTGTGACACCGTATTACTGGGGGATACGCCTAGCTCCTGGGACACCCGACAGATGTTTTTC,CACDTVLLGDTPSSWDTRQMFF
22,TRDV1,TRDD3,-,TRDJ1,TGTGCTCTTGGGGCTACCCCTTCCTACGTAGCGCACTGGGGGATACGCACCGATAAACTCATCTTT,CALGATPSYVAHWGIRTDKLIF
14,TRDV2,-,large,TRDJ1,TGTGCCTGTGACACCGGCTGGGATAGCGATAAACTCATCTTT,CACDTGWDSDKLIF
18,TRDV2,TRDD3,-,TRDJ1,TGTGCCTGTGACACAGTACTGGGGGATAGATCGTACGCCGATAAACTCATCTTT,CACDTVLGDRSYADKLIF
17,TRDV1,TRDD3,-,TRDJ1,TGTGCTCTTGGCAGAGCGACTGGGGGATACTACACCGATAAACTCATCTTT,CALGRATGGYYTDKLIF
22,TRDV2,TRDD3,-,TRDJ3,TGTGCCTGTGACACCGGTGGATCTGGGGGATACTGGAGCTCCTGGGACACCCGACAGATGTTTTTC,CACDTGGSGGYWSSWDTRQMFF